These 21 T cell receptor beta chains share one sample of origin, sequenced in a study of long-term antiretroviral therapy in people with HIV (dated by TCRdb to between 2021 and 2024). The immunoSEQ hsTCRB v3.0 assay was used at survey level resolution to sequence the TRB variable region. The clones in this table, taken by TCRdb from immuneACCESS, are in-frame only. Not every clone is retained; where verified, under half of the shortfall comes from an unresolved V gene, and the cause of the rest is unknown. The sample data list about 27,000 clones, and roughly 80% of these were observed just once. The top ten clonotypes cover about 10% of the sample. The starting material was unsorted PBMCs, obtained 0.8 years before starting antiretroviral therapy. The receptor set was obtained from a man younger than 30 with HIV.

The gene calls are TRBV19 and TRBJ2-7, with D perhaps given as TRBD1 or TRBD2 (5 bases each). V was cut by 5 bases and J by 6 bases, with 20 bases left in between. CDR1 is LNHDA and CDR2 is SQIVND in the germline V gene (reference sequence). This CDR3 region has 15 residues. The CDR3 here is CASSAWEPGRREQYF. CDR3 in DNA: TGTGCCAGTAGTGCCTGGGAACCAGGGAGACGCGAGCAGTACTTC.

This chain connects TRBV6-6 to TRBJ1-2; 10 positions match TRBD1. V lost 6 bases, J lost 6 bases, and 7 bases stayed unmatched. Germline CDR1 MNHNY, CDR2 SVGAGI (reference sequence). CDR3 length: 14 amino acids. CDR3 protein: CASRRDRGSDGYTF. Here the CDR3 DNA reads TGTGCCAGCAGACGGGACAGGGGTTCGGATGGCTACACCTTC.

This clone came up once. The CDR3 DNA follows: TGTGCCAGCAGGATTGACAGGGTTGGAGGCTATGGCTACACCTTC. Protein sequence: CASRIDRVGGYGYTF. The chain combines TRBV6-5 with TRBJ1-2, with TRBD1 identical over 7 bases. The CDR3 runs 15 residues. Germline V gene sequence: CDR1 MNHEY, CDR2 SVGAGI. The J segment lost 4 bases and the V segment lost 6 bases, leaving 11 bases of the junction unmatched.

J is TRBJ2-1 and V is TRBV6-6, with 9 bases identical to TRBD2. CDR1 is MNHNY, CDR2 SVGAGI, per germline (reference sequence). The CDR3 is 15 residues long. V dropped 6 bases and J dropped 0; count of bases not matched to a gene: 3. In nucleotides, the CDR3 is TGTGCCAGCAGCCGTAGCGGGAGCTCCTACAATGAGCAGTTCTTC. Its translation: CASSRSGSSYNEQFF.

The V and J genes are TRBV6-1 and TRBJ2-2, with D tentatively TRBD1 (6 bases). The CDR3 spans 17 residues. V shed 4 bases and J shed 0 bases, with 15 bases lying between them. Germline assignment: CDR1 MNHNS and CDR2 SASEGT. The CDR3 sequence: CASSVLTGTSNTGELFF. For the CDR3, the DNA is TGTGCCAGCAGTGTCCTAACCGGGACATCGAACACCGGGGAGCTGTTTTTT.

This chain joins TRBV5-8 and TRBJ2-3; 14 bases align to TRBD2. The CDR3 is 17 residues long. Trimming took 0 bases from V and 3 from J; bases not matched to a gene: 3. The germline V gene encodes CDR1 SGHTS and CDR2 YDEGEE. The CDR3 protein is CASSLAGTSGSTDTQYF. The DNA for the CDR3 is TGTGCCAGCAGCTTGGCAGGGACTAGCGGGAGTACAGATACGCAGTATTTT.

The V gene is TRBV28, the J gene TRBJ1-3; D gene uncertain. The CDR3 is 12 residues long. The V end lost 5 bases, the J end lost 3 bases, and 5 bases lay between the germline ends. In germline, CDR1 is MDHEN, CDR2 SYDVKM. CDR3 in amino acids: CASSMYGNTIYF. In DNA, the CDR3 is TGTGCCAGCAGTATGTATGGAAACACCATATATTTT.

The count of this clone is one. The chain uses TRBV19 and TRBJ2-1, with D unresolved. Trimming took off 1 base at V and 8 bases at J, with 9 bases between the two ends. The CDR3 length is 13 residues. The germline gives CDR1 LNHDA, CDR2 SQIVND (reference sequence). In DNA form, the CDR3 reads TGTGCCAGTAGTATAGTTGGCGGCGATGAGCAGTTCTTC. It codes for CASSIVGGDEQFF.

This sequence joins TRBV4-1 and TRBJ2-1; weak D call: TRBD1 (6 bases). The CDR3 is made up of 11 amino acids. Germline V gene data show CDR1 as MGHRA and CDR2 as YSYEKL. V gave up 4 bases and J gave up 10 bases, with 8 bases separating them. CDR3 bases: TGCGCCAGCAGCCTAGACAGGGAGCAGTTCTTC. Its translation: CASSLDREQFF.

The gene calls are TRBV19 and TRBJ2-1; 8 nucleotides align to TRBD2. Germline lookup yields CDR1 LNHDA and CDR2 SQIVND (reference sequence). The V gene end was trimmed by 3 bases and the J gene end by 8 bases; junction bases not matched to a gene: 3. The CDR3 has 13 amino acids. Here the CDR3 DNA reads TGTGCCAGTAGTATTGGACTAGCACATGAGCAGTTCTTC. As protein: CASSIGLAHEQFF.

This clone came up a few times. The junction differs from germline at one of its ends, possibly a read error. The gene calls are TRBV5-5 and TRBJ2-3, with D hard to call. The CDR3 has 15 residues. Per the germline V gene, CDR1 is SGHKS and CDR2 is YYEKEE (reference sequence). CDR3 loop: CASSQDMVGTDTQYF. DNA for the CDR3: TGCGCCAGCAGCCAAGACATGGTAGGGACAGATACGCAGTATTTT. Complete variable domain (other parts from reference TRBV5-5 and TRBJ2-3): DAGVTQSPTHLIKTRGQQVTLRCSPISGHKSVSWYQQVLGQGPQFIFQYYEKEERGRGNFPDRFSARQFPNYSSELNVNALLLGDSALYLCASSQDMVGTDTQYFGPGTRLTVL.

Concerning this clone itself: This specimen includes other DNA sequences encoding the same CDR3. The rearrangement uses TRBV4-3 and TRBJ2-7; TRBD2 matches 7 bases. This CDR3 spans 14 amino acids. CDR1 and CDR2 (germline): LGHNA, YSLEER. Unmatched junction bases numbered 3, after V lost 1 base and J lost 3 bases. The CDR3 coding sequence is TGCGCCAGCAGCCAAGGACTAGCTCGCTACGAGCAGTACTTC. This encodes CASSQGLARYEQYF.

This chain links TRBV11-2 with TRBJ2-7; 9 bases align to TRBD2. CDR1 and CDR2 from the germline V gene are SGHAT and FQNNGV. The CDR3 extends over 13 amino acids. Trimming removed 5 bases from V and 5 bases from J; junction bases left unmatched: 4. The CDR3 bases are TGTGCCAGCAGCCTCGCGGGGGGGAACGAGCAGTACTTC. This codes for CASSLAGGNEQYF.

This clone occurred a few times. The chain uses TRBV5-1 and TRBJ1-6; D remains ambiguous. CDR1 is SGHRS and CDR2 is YFSETQ in the germline V gene. The V end lost 0 bases, the J end lost 7 bases, and 8 bases lay between the germline ends. CDR3 length equals 14 residues. The CDR3: CASSLEVSNSPLHF. The CDR3, as DNA: TGCGCCAGCAGCTTGGAAGTCTCCAATTCACCCCTCCACTTT.

The chain uses TRBV23-1 and TRBJ2-7, with D possibly TRBD1 on 6 matching bases. TRBV23-1 is flagged as an ORF with uncertain function. Trimming took off 0 bases at V and 0 bases at J, with 6 bases between the two ends. The CDR3 runs to 14 residues. Here the CDR3 reads CASSQSGGSYEQYF. Here the CDR3 DNA reads TGCGCCAGCAGTCAATCAGGGGGCTCCTACGAGCAGTACTTC.

The chain couples TRBV28 to TRBJ2-7; D is tentatively TRBD1 or TRBD2 (7 bases each). The germline V and J ends were trimmed by 5 bases and 5 bases, with 16 bases remaining between them. This CDR3 has 14 amino acids. The germline CDR1 and CDR2 sequences are MDHEN and SYDVKM. This CDR3 reads CASSQGGALNEQYF. DNA of the CDR3: TGTGCCAGCAGTCAGGGGGGGGCGCTAAACGAGCAGTACTTC.

The chain carries TRBV4-2 and TRBJ2-2; possibly TRBD2 for D (6 bases). The germline V gene has CDR1 LGHNA and CDR2 YNFKEQ. The V and J ends lost 0 bases and 3 bases respectively, with 11 bases between them. This CDR3 is 16 amino acids long. This CDR3 is CASSQDWRGDTGELFF. DNA of the CDR3: TGTGCCAGCAGCCAAGATTGGAGGGGCGACACCGGGGAGCTGTTTTTT.

This chain joins TRBV11-3 and TRBJ2-1; D might be TRBD2 (5 bases). V lost 2 bases and J 5 bases, leaving 13 bases between the germline ends. Germline V gene data show CDR1 as SGHNT and CDR2 as YENEEA. This CDR3 is 15 amino acids long. The CDR3 bases are TGTGCCAGCAGCTTACGGGGTTTGCAAAACAATGAGCAGTTCTTC. It encodes CASSLRGLQNNEQFF. Combining the CDR3 with reference TRBV11-3 and TRBJ2-1 gives the whole variable domain EAGVVQSPRYKIIEKKQPVAFWCNPISGHNTLYWYLQNLGQGPELLIRYENEEAVDDSQLPKDRFSAERLKGVDSTLKIQPAELGDSAVYLCASSLRGLQNNEQFFGPGTRLTVL.

This clone was found a few times. The junction shows a germline mismatch at one end, possibly a read error. The chain employs TRBV7-7 and TRBJ2-2; TRBD1 is a possible D gene (6 bases). Germline CDR1 SSHAT, CDR2 FNYEAQ (reference sequence). The CDR3 has 14 residues. Here the CDR3 reads CASSSDSLTGELFF. DNA of the CDR3: TGTGCTAGCAGCTCGGACAGCTTGACCGGGGAGCTGTTTTTT. Supplemented by reference TRBV7-7 and TRBJ2-2, the full variable domain reads GAGVSQSPRYKVTKRGQDVTLRCDPISSHATLYWYQQALGQGPEFLTYFNYEAQPDKSGLPSDRFSAERPEGSISTLTIQRTEQRDSAMYRCASSSDSLTGELFFGEGSRLTVL.

A few counts support this clone. The CDR3 sequence is CASSLLPGEQYF. Here the CDR3 DNA reads TGTGCCAGCAGCTTGCTCCCAGGCGAGCAGTACTTC. The chain links TRBV5-6 to TRBJ2-7; D not resolved. Trimming stripped 1 base from V and 6 bases from J, with 8 bases between. From germline, CDR1 is SGHDT and CDR2 YYEEEE. The CDR3 covers 12 residues.

The V call is TRBV7-9, the J call TRBJ2-5, with D possibly matching TRBD1 (5 bases). Between the trimmed V and J ends, which lost 0 bases and 5 bases, there was a span of 13 bases. Germline V gene sequence: CDR1 SEHNR, CDR2 FQNEAQ (reference sequence). The CDR3 contains 15 residues. CDR3 nucleotide sequence: TGTGCCAGCAGCTTAGCGGGGCGTCGATCGGAGACCCAGTACTTC. The encoded protein is CASSLAGRRSETQYF.